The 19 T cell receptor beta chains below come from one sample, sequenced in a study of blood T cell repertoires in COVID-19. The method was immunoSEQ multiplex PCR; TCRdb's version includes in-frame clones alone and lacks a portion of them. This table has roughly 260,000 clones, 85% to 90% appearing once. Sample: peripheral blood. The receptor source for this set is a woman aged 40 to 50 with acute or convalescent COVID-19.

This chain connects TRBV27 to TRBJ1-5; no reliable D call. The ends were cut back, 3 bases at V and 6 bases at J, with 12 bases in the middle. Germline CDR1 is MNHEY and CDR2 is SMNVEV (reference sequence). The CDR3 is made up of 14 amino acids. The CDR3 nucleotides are TGTGCCAGCAGTTTGGGTAGGGCGGGTCAGCCCCAGCATTTT. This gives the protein CASSLGRAGQPQHF.

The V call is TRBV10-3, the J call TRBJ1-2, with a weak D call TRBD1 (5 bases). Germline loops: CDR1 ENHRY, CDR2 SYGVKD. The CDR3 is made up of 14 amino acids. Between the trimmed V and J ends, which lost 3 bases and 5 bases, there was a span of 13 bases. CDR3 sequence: CAISEGGERYGYTF. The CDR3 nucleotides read TGTGCCATCAGTGAAGGAGGGGAGCGGTATGGCTACACCTTC.

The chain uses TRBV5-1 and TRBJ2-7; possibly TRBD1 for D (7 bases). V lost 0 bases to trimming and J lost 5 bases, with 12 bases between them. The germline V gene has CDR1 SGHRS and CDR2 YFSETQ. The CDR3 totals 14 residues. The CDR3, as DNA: TGCGCCAGCAGCTTGGGACAGGGAGGCGACGAGCAGTACGTC. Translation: CASSLGQGGDEQYV.

In nucleotides, the CDR3 is TGTGCCAGCAGTGAAGTGGGCCAAGGTGAAAAACTGTTTTTT. Protein: CASSEVGQGEKLFF. The rearrangement links TRBV2 to TRBJ1-4; no clear D. Germline V CDR1 and CDR2: SNHLY, FYNNEI. The CDR3 is 14 residues long. Trimming removed 1 base from V and 7 bases from J, with 10 bases in between.

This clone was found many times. In nucleotides, the CDR3 is TGTGCCAGCAGTGACGGGACAGGGGGCAATCAGCCCCAGCATTTT. Protein product: CASSDGTGGNQPQHF. V and J are TRBV6-4 and TRBJ1-5; 10 bases are shared with TRBD1. The CDR3 has 15 residues. Germline V gives CDR1 MRHNA, CDR2 SNTAGT. The ends lost 2 bases at V and 2 bases at J; junction bases unmatched: 0.

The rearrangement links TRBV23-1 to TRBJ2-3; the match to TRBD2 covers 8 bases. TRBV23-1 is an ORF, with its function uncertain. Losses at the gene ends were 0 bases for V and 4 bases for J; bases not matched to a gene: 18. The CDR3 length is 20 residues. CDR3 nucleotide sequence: TGCGCCAGCAGTCAATCGATCGGGGGGGAGGTTTCCATCCGGTCAGATACGCAGTATTTT. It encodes CASSQSIGGEVSIRSDTQYF.

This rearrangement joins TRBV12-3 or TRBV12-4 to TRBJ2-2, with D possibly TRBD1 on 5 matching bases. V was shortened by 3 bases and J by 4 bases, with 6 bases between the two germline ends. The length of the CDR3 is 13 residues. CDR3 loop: CASSLTVTGELFF. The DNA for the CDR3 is TGTGCCAGCAGTTTGACAGTCACCGGGGAGCTGTTTTTT.

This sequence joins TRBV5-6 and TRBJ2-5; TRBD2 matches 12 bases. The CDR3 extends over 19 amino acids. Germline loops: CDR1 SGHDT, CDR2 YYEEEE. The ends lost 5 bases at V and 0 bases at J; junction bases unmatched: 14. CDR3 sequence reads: CASSPTSGGNPTYQETQYF. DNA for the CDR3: TGTGCCAGCAGTCCGACTAGCGGGGGCAACCCGACCTACCAAGAGACCCAGTACTTC.

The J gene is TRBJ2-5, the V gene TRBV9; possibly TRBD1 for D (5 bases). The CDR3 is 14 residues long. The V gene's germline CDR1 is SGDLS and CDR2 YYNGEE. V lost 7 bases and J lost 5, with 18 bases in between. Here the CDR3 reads CASSNQGRRETQYF. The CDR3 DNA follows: TGTGCCAGCTCCAACCAGGGCCGCCGGGAGACCCAGTACTTC.

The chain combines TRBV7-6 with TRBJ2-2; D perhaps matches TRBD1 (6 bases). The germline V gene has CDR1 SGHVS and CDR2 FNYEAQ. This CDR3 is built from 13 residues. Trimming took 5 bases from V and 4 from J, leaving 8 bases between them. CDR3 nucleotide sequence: TGTGCCAGCAGCCCAGGGGTCACCGGGGAGCTGTTTTTT. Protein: CASSPGVTGELFF.

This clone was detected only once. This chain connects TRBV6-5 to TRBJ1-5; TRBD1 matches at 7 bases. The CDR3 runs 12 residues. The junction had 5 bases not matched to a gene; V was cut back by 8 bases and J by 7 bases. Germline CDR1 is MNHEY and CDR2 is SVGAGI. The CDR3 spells CASGDRDQPQHF. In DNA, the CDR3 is TGTGCCAGCGGAGACAGGGACCAGCCCCAGCATTTT.

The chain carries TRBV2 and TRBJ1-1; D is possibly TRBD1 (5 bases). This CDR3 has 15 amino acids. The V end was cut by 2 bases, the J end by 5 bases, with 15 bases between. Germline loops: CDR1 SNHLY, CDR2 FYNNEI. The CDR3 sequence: CASSEYPSPGTEAFF. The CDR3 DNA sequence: TGTGCCAGCAGTGAATATCCGAGCCCAGGGACTGAAGCTTTCTTT.

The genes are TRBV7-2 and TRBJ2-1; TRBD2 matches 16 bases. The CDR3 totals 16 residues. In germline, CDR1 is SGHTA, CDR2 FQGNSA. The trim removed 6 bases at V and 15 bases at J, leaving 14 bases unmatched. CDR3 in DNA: TGTGCCAGCAGTCCTCATACCGGGACTAGCGGGGGGGCCGGGTTCTTC. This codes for CASSPHTGTSGGAGFF.

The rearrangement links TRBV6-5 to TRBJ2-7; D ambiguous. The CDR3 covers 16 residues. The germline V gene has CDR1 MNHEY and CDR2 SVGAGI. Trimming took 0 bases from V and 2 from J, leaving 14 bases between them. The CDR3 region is CASSYSSATSTYEQYV. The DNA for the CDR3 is TGTGCCAGCAGTTACTCAAGTGCGACTTCTACCTACGAGCAGTACGTC.

This chain's CDR3 is CASSARQGARDSFGTQYF. DNA for the CDR3: TGTGCCAGCAGCGCCCGACAGGGGGCTAGGGATTCTTTCGGGACCCAGTACTTC. The chain employs TRBV11-2 and TRBJ2-5; the match to TRBD1 covers 10 bases. CDR1 is SGHAT and CDR2 is FQNNGV in the germline V gene. The CDR3 is 18 amino acids. The V segment lost 5 bases and the J segment 7 bases; nucleotides outside the gene matches: 19.

CDR3 sequence reads: CASSRPPRTGIRGTGELFF. CDR3 sequence (DNA): TGTGCCAGCAGCCGACCTCCTCGGACAGGGATTCGTGGCACCGGGGAGCTGTTTTTT. V is TRBV14 and J is TRBJ2-2; 8 bases fit TRBD1. This CDR3 region has 19 residues. Per the germline V gene, CDR1 is SGHDN and CDR2 is FVKESK. J was trimmed by 4 bases and V by 4 bases; bases with no gene match: 17.

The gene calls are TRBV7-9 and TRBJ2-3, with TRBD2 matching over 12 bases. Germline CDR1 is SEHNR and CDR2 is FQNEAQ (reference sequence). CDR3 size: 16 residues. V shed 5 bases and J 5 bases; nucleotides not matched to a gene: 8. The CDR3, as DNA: TGTGCCAGCAGCATGTCTAGCGGGGGGGCCGGAGATACGCAGTATTTT. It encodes CASSMSSGGAGDTQYF.

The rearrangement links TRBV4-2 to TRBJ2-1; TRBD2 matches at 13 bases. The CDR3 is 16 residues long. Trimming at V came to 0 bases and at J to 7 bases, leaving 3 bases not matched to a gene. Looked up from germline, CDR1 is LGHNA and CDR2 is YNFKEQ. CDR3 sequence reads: CASSQDRTSGGNEQFF. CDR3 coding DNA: TGTGCCAGCAGCCAAGATCGGACTAGCGGGGGTAATGAGCAGTTCTTC.

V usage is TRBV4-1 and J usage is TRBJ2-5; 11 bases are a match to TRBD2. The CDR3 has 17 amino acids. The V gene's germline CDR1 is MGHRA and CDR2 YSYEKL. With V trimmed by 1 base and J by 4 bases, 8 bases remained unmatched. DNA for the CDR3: TGCGCCAGCAGCCAAGGGGGGACTAGCGGCGTTCCAGAGACCCAGTACTTC. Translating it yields CASSQGGTSGVPETQYF.